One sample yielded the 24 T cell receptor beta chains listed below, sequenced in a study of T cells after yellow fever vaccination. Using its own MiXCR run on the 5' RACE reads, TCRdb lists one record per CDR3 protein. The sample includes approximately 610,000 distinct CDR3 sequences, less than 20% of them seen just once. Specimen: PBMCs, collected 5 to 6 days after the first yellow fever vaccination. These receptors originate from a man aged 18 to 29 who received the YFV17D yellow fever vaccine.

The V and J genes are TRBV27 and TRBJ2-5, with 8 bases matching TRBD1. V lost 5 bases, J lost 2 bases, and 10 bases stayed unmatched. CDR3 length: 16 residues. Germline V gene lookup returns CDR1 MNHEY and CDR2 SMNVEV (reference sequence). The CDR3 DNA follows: TGTGCCAGCAGTCCATCCCCGGGACAGGCACAAGAGACCCAGTACTTC. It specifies CASSPSPGQAQETQYF.

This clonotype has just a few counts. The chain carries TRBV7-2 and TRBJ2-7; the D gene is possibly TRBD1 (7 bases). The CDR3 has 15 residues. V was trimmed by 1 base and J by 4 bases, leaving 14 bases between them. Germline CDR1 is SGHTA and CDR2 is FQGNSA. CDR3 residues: CASSLGGTEGYEQYF. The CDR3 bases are TGTGCCAGCAGCTTAGGCGGGACAGAAGGGTACGAGCAGTACTTC.

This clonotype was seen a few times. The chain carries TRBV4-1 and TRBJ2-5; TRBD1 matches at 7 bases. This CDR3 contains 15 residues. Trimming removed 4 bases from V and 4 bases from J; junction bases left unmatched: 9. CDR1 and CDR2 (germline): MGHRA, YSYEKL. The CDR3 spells CASSRRQGRGETQYF. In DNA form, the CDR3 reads TGCGCCAGCAGCCGAAGACAGGGAAGAGGAGAGACCCAGTACTTC.

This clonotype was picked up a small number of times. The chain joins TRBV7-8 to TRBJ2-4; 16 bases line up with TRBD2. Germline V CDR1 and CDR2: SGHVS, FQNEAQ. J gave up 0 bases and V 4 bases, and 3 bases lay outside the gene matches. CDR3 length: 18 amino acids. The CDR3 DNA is TGTGCCAGCAGCTCGGGACTAGCGGGGGGGCTAGCCAAAAACATTCAGTACTTC. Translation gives CASSSGLAGGLAKNIQYF.

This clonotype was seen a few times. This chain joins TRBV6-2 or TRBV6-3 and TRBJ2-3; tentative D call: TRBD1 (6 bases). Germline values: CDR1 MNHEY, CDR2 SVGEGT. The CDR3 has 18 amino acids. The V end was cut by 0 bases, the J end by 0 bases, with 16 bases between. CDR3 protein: CASSYSIARGLSTDTQYF. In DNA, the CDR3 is TGTGCCAGCAGTTACTCGATAGCGAGGGGGTTGAGCACAGATACGCAGTATTTT.

The CDR3 nucleotides are TGCAGCGTTGGTGGGGACAGGGGCCTATCTATCACCGGGGAGCTGTTTTTT. This sequence encodes CSVGGDRGLSITGELFF. The chain has TRBV29-1 and TRBJ2-2; 10 bases are shared with TRBD1. The CDR3 is 17 amino acids. The V gene end was trimmed by 4 bases and the J gene end by 4 bases; junction bases not matched to a gene: 12. CDR1 and CDR2 from the germline V gene are SQVTM and ANQGSEA.

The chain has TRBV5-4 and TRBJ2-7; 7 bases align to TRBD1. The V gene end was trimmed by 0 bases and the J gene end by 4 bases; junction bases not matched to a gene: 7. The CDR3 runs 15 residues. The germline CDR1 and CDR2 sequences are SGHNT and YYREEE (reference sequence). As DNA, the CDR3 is TGTGCCAGCAGCTTGGGTCCGGGACAGCAATACGAGCAGTACTTC. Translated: CASSLGPGQQYEQYF.

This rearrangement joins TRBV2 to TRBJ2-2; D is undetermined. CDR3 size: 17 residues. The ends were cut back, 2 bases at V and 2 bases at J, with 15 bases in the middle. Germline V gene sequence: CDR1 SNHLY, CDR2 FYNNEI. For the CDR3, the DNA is TGTGCCAGCAGTGAACTGTCGTTGAGGAAAAACACCGGGGAGCTGTTTTTT. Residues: CASSELSLRKNTGELFF.

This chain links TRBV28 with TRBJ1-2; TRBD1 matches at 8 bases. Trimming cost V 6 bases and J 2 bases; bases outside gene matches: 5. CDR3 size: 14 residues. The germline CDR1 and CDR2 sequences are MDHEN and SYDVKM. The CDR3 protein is CASSPDRVNYGYTF. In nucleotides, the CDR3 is TGTGCCAGCAGCCCGGACAGGGTGAACTATGGCTACACCTTC.

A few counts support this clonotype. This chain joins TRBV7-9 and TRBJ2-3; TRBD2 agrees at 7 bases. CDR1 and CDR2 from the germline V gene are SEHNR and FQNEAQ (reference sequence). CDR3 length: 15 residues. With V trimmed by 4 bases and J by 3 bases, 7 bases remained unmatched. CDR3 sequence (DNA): TGTGCCAGCAGCTCCGTCCTGCGGGGGACAGATACGCAGTATTTT. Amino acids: CASSSVLRGTDTQYF.

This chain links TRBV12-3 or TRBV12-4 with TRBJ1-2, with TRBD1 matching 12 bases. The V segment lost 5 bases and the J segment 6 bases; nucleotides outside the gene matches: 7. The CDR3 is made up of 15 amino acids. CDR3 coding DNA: TGTGCCAGCAGTATCGGGACAGGGGGCTTCGATGGCTACACCTTC. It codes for CASSIGTGGFDGYTF.

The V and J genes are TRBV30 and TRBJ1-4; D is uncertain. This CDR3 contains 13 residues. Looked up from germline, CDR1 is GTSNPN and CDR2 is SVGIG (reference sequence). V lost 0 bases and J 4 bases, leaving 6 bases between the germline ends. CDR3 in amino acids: CAWSVQLNEKLFF. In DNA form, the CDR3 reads TGTGCCTGGAGTGTCCAGCTTAATGAAAAACTGTTTTTT. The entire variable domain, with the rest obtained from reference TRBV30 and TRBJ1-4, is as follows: SQTIHQWPATLVQPVGSPLSLECTVEGTSNPNLYWYRQAAGRGLQLLFYSVGIGQISSEVPQNLSASRPQDRQFILSSKKLLLSDSGFYLCAWSVQLNEKLFFGSGTQLSVL.

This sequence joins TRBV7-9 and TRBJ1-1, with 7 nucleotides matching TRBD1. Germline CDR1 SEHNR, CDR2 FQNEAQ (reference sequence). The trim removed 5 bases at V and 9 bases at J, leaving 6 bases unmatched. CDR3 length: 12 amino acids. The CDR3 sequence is CASSIQGRKAFF. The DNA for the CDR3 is TGTGCCAGCAGCATACAGGGGAGGAAAGCTTTCTTT.

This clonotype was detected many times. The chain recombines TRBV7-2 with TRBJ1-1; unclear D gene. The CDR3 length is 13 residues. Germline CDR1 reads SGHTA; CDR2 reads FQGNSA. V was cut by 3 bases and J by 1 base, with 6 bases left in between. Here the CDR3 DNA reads TGTGCCAGCAGCTTTTCAGAGAACACTGAAGCTTTCTTT. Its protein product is CASSFSENTEAFF. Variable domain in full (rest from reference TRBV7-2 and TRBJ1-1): GAGVSQSPSNKVTEKGKDVELRCDPISGHTALYWYRQSLGQGLEFLIYFQGNSAPDKSGLPSDRFSAERTGGSVSTLTIQRTQQEDSAVYLCASSFSENTEAFFGQGTRLTVV.

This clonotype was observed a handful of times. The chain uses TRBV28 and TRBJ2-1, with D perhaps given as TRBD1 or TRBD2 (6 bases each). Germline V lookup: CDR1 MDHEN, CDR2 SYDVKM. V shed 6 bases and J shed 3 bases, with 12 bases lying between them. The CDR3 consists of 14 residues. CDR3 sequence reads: CASRPGGNYNEQFF. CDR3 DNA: TGTGCCAGCAGGCCCGGGGGCAACTACAATGAGCAGTTCTTC. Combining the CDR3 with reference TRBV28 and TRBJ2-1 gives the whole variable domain DVKVTQSSRYLVKRTGEKVFLECVQDMDHENMFWYRQDPGLGLRLIYFSYDVKMKEKGDIPEGYSVSREKKERFSLILESASTNQTSMYLCASRPGGNYNEQFFGPGTRLTVL.

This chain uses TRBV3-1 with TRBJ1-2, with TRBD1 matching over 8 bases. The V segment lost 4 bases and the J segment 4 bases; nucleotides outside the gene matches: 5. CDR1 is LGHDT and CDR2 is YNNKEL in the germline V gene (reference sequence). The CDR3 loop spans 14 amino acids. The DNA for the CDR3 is TGTGCCAGCAGCCCCACAGGGGGGGCCTATGGCTACACCTTC. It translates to CASSPTGGAYGYTF.

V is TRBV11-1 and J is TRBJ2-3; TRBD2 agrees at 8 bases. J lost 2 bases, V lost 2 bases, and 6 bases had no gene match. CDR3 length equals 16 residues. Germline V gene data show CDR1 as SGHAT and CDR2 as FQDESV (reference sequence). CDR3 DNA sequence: TGTGCCAGCAGCTTAATGTCGGGGGGGCTCACAGATACGCAGTATTTT. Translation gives CASSLMSGGLTDTQYF.

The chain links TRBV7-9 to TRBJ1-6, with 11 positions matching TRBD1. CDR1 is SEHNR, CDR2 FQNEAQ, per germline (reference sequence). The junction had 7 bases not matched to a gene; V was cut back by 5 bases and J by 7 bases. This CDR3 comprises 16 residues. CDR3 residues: CASSRWGTGGNSPLHF. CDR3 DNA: TGTGCCAGCAGCCGATGGGGGACAGGGGGAAATTCACCCCTCCACTTT. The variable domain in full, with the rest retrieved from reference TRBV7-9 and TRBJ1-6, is DTGVSQNPRHKITKRGQNVTFRCDPISEHNRLYWYRQTLGQGPEFLTYFQNEAQLEKSRLLSDRFSAERPKGSFSTLEIQRTEQGDSAMYLCASSRWGTGGNSPLHFGNGTRLTVT.

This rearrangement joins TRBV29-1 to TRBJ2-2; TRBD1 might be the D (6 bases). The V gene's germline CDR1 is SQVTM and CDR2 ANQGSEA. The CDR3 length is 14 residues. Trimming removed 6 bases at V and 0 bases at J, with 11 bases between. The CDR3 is CSVLGTSNTGELFF. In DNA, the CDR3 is TGCAGCGTCTTGGGGACATCGAACACCGGGGAGCTGTTTTTT.

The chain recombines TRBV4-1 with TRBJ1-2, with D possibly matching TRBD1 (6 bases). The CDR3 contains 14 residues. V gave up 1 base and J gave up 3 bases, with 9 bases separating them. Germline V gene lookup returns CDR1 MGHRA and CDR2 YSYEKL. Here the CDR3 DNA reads TGCGCCAGCAGCCAAGCGGCAGGGGACTATGGCTACACCTTC. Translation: CASSQAAGDYGYTF.

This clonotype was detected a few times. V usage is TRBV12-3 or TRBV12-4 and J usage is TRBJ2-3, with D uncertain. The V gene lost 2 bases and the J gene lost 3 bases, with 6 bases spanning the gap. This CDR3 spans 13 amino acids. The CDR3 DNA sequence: TGTGCCAGCAGTTTACCAGCTACAGATACGCAGTATTTT. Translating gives CASSLPATDTQYF.

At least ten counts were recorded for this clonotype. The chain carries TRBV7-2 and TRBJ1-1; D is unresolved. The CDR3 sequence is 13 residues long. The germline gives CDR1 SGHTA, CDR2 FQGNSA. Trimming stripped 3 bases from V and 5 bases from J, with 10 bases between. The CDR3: CASSFMGLTEAFF. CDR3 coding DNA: TGTGCCAGCAGCTTTATGGGTTTGACTGAAGCTTTCTTT.

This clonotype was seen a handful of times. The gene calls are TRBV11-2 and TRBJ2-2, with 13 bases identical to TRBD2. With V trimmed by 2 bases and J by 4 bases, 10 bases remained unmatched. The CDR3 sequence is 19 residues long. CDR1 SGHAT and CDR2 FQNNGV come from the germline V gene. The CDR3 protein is CASSLSVGLAGWSTGELFF. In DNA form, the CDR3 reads TGTGCCAGCAGCTTATCTGTGGGACTAGCGGGGTGGAGCACCGGGGAGCTGTTTTTT.

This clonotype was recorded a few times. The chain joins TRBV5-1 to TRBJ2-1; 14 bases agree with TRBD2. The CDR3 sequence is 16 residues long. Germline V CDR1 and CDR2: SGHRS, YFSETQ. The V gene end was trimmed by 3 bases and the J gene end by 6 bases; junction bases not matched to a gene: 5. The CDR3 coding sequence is TGCGCCAGCAGCTCCCCTGGGACTAGCGGGGGCAATGAGCAGTTCTTC. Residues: CASSSPGTSGGNEQFF.